This entry describes one T cell receptor (beta chain). The antigen is undetermined. This sample is part of a study of shared clonotypes between healthy human individuals. The overall study: Donors were two women and a few men aged 18 to 49.

Libraries were prepared by immunoSEQ multiplex PCR; TCRdb keeps only in-frame clonotypes and omits some of them. The sample shows roughly 2,500,000 clones, more than 85% of them seen only once. The study, taken as a whole, reports: Generation probability values for non-shared clonotypes were lower than those for clonotypes shared by all four donors.

CDR3 length: 15 amino acids. Trimming left V 4 bases short and J 2 bases short, with 13 bases between. Germline-derived CDR1 and CDR2 are SGDLS and YYNGEE. Splitting of CD4+ cells produced CD45RA+ naive and CD45RA-negative memory subsets. Sequenced: naive CD4+ T cells from PBMCs. Subset defined: CD45RA+ positively selected. The sequence was collected from a man aged 18 to 29 in good health. Some clones in this sample may be carry-over from other donors' samples. The V call is TRBV9, the J call TRBJ2-1; D ambiguous. CDR3 region: CASSLLAEAYNEQFF. The CDR3 nucleotides are TGTGCCAGCAGCCTCCTTGCCGAAGCCTACAATGAGCAGTTCTTC.